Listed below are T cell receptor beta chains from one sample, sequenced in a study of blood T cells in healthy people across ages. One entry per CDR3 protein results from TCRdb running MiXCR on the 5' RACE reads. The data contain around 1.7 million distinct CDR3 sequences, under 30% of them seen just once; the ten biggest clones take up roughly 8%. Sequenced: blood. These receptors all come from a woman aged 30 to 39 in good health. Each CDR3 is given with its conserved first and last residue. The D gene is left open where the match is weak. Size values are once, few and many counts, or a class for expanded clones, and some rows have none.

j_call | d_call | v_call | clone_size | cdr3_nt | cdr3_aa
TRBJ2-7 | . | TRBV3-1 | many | TGTGCCAGCAGCCATACAAACGAGCAGTACTTC | CASSHTNEQYF
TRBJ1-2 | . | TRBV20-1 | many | TGCAGTGCTAGAGATATGGGGTCGTCCGGCTACACCTTC | CSARDMGSSGYTF
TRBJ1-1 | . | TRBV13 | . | TGTGCCAGCAGCCTTCAGGGCGGACATGGAGCTTTTTTT | CASSLQGGHGAFF
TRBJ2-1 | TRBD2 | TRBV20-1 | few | TGCAGTGGGGCTAGCGGGGGGAAGAATGGGCAGTTCTTC | CSGASGGKNGQFF
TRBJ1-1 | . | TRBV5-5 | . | TGTGCCAGCAGCTTGGTTGGGCGCCCCGAAGCTTTCTTT | CASSLVGRPEAFF
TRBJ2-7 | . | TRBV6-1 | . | TGTGCCAGCAGTACCCGGTTGGGGGTACCCTACGAGCAGTACTTC | CASSTRLGVPYEQYF
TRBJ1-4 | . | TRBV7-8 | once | TGTGCCAGCAGCCTAAGTCGAGGAGCCGGACGGGCTGAAAAACTGTTTTTT | CASSLSRGAGRAEKLFF
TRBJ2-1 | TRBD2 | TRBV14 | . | TGTGCCAGCAGCCAAGATTGGTGGCGGGGGGTACACAATGAGCAGTTCTTC | CASSQDWWRGVHNEQFF
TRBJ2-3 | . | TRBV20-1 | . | TGCAGTGCCACCCTTATATCGGCTAGCACAGATACGCAGTATTTT | CSATLISASTDTQYF
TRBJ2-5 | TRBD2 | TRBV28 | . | TGTGCCAGCAGTTTCCGCCGACTAGCAGAGACCCTGTACTTC | CASSFRRLAETLYF
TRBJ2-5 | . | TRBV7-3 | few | TGTGCCAGCAGCTTAATAGGGGGGACCCAGTACTTC | CASSLIGGTQYF
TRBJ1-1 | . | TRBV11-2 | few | TGTGCCAGCAGCTTACTAATGGGTGAAGCTTTCTTT | CASSLLMGEAFF
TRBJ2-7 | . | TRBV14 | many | TGTGCCAGCAGCCCGCCGGCACACTACGAGCAGTACTTC | CASSPPAHYEQYF
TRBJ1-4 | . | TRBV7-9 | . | TGTGCCAGCACCGCGGGGAGTGAGGGTGAAAAACTGTTTTTT | CASTAGSEGEKLFF
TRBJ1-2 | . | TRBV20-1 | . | TGCAGTGCTCTACGAACAGCTAACTATGGCTACACCTTC | CSALRTANYGYTF
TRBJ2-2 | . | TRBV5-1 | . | TGCGCCAGCAGCTTGGTAGCAGGGCTCGCGAACACCGGGGAGCTGTTTTTT | CASSLVAGLANTGELFF
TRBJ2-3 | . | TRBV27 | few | TGTGCCAGCAGTACACTAGGTAGCACAGATACGCAGTATTTT | CASSTLGSTDTQYF
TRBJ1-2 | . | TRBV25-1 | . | TGTGCCAGCAGAGCCAGCCGTCTGCTTAACTATGGCTACACCTTC | CASRASRLLNYGYTF
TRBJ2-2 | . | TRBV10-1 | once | TGCGCCAACAGTGAGTCGGTTGTCGGGGAGCTGTTTTTT | CANSESVVGELFF
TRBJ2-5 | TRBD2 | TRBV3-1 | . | TGTGCCAGCAGCCAAGGGGGACTAGCGACCCAAGAGACCCAGTACTTC | CASSQGGLATQETQYF
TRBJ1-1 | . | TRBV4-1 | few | TGCGCCAGCAGCCAAGTTCAAGTGAACACTGAAGCTTTCTTT | CASSQVQVNTEAFF
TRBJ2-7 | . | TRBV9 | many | TGTGCCAGCAGCCATACGCGAGGCGCATACGAGCAGTACTTC | CASSHTRGAYEQYF
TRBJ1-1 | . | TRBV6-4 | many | TGTGCCAGCAAGCAGGGTGAGGGGACTGAAGCTTTCTTT | CASKQGEGTEAFF
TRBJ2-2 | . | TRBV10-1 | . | TGCGCCAGCAGTGAGAAGGGTGGGGGTACCGGGGAGCTGTTTTTT | CASSEKGGGTGELFF